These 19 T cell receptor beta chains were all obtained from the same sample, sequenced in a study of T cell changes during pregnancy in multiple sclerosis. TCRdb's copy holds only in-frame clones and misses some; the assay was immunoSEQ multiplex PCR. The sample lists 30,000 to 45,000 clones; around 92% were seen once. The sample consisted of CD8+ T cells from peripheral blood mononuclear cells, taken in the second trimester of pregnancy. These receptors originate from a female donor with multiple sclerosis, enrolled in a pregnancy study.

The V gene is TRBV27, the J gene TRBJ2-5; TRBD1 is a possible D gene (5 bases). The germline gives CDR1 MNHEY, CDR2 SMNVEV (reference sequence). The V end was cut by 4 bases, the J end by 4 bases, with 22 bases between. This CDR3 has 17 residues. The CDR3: CASSSLQWGELTETQYF. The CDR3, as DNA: TGTGCCAGCAGTTCCCTACAGTGGGGCGAGTTAACAGAGACCCAGTACTTC.

The CDR3: CASSPGTGERLENTIYF. CDR3 in DNA: TGCGCCAGCAGCCCAGGGACAGGGGAGCGTCTTGAGAACACCATATATTTT. J is TRBJ1-3 and V is TRBV5-1; 10 bases map to TRBD1. The CDR3 has 17 amino acids. V was clipped by 4 bases and J by 7 bases; unmatched bases: 14. Germline V gene data show CDR1 as SGHRS and CDR2 as YFSETQ.

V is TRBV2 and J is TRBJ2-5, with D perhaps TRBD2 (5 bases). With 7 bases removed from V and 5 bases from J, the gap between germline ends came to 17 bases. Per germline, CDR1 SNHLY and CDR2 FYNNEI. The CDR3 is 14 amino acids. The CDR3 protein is CASTVVERIETQYF. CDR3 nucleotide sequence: TGTGCCAGCACGGTCGTAGAGCGGATCGAGACCCAGTACTTC.

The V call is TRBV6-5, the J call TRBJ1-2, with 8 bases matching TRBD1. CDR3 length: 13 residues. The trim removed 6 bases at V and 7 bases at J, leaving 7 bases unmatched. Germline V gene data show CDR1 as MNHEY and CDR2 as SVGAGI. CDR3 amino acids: CASSRQGLAGYTF. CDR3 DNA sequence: TGTGCCAGCAGCCGACAGGGGTTGGCTGGCTACACCTTC.

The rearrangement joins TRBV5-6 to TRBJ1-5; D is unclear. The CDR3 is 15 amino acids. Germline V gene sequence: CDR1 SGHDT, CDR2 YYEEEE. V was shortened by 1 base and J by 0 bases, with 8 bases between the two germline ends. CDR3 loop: CASSLITDSNQPQHF. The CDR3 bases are TGTGCCAGCAGCTTGATTACAGATAGCAATCAGCCCCAGCATTTT.

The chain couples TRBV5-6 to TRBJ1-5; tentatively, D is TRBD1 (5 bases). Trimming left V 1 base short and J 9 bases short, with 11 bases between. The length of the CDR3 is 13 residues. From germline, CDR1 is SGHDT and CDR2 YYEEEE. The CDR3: CASSLYGGPPQHF. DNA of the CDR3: TGTGCCAGCAGCTTGTACGGGGGTCCGCCCCAGCATTTT.

CDR3 in amino acids: CASSLGTGLYEQYF. CDR3 in DNA: TGTGCCAGCAGTTTAGGGACAGGCCTCTACGAGCAGTACTTC. The gene calls are TRBV27 and TRBJ2-7; the match to TRBD1 covers 8 bases. V shed 2 bases, J shed 3 bases, and the junction held 3 bases outside the gene matches. Germline-derived CDR1 and CDR2 are MNHEY and SMNVEV (reference sequence). This CDR3 is built from 14 residues.

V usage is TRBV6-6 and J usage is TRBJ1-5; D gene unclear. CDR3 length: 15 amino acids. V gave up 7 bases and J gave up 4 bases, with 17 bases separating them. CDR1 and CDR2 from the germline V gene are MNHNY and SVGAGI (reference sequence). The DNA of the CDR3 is TGTGCCAGCAAAGTGTCTCTGGCGAGGAATCAGCCCCAGCATTTT. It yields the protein CASKVSLARNQPQHF.

CDR3 nucleotide sequence: TGTGCCAGCAGCTCGAATACCGGGGCGGGTGAGGGGACTTACAATGAGCAGTTCTTC. Translated: CASSSNTGAGEGTYNEQFF. V is TRBV7-9 and J is TRBJ2-1; D may be TRBD2 (6 bases). Germline V gene lookup returns CDR1 SEHNR and CDR2 FQNEAQ (reference sequence). CDR3 length: 19 residues. Trimming cost V 4 bases and J 4 bases, with 26 bases left between them.

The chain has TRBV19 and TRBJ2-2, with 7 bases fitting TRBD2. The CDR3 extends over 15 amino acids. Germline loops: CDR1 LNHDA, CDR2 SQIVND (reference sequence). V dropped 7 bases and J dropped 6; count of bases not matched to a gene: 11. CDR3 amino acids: CASTPWEGVAGELFF. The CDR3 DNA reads TGTGCCAGTACCCCCTGGGAGGGAGTGGCCGGGGAGCTGTTTTTT.

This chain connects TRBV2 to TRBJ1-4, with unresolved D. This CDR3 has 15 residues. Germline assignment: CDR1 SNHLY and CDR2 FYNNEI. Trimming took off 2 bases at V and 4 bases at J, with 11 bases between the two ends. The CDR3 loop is CASSEQSPVNEKLFF. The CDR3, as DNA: TGTGCCAGCAGTGAACAGTCTCCTGTTAATGAAAAACTGTTTTTT.

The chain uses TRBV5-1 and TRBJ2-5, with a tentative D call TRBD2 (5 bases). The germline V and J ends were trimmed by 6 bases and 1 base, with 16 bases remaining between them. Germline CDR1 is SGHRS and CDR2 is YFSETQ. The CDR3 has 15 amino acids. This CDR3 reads CASNPGYGGQETQYF. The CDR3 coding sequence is TGCGCCAGCAACCCGGGTTACGGAGGCCAAGAGACCCAGTACTTC.

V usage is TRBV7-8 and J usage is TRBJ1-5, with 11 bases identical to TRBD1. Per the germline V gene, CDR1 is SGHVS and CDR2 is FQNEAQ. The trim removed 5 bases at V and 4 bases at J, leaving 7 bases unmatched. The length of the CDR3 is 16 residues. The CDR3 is CASSQTGTGGNQPQHF. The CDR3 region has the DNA TGTGCCAGCAGCCAAACCGGGACAGGGGGAAATCAGCCCCAGCATTTT.

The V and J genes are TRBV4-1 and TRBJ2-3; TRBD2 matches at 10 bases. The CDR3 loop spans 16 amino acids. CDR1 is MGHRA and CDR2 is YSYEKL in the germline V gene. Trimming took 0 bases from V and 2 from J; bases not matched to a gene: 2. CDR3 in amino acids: CASSQETSGITDTQYF. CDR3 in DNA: TGCGCCAGCAGCCAAGAAACTAGCGGGATCACAGATACGCAGTATTTT.

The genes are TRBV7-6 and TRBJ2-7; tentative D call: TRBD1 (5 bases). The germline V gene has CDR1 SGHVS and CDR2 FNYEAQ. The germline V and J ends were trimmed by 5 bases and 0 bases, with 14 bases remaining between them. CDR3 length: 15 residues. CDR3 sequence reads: CASSQGAASSYEQYF. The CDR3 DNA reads TGTGCCAGCAGCCAAGGGGCGGCAAGCTCCTACGAGCAGTACTTC.

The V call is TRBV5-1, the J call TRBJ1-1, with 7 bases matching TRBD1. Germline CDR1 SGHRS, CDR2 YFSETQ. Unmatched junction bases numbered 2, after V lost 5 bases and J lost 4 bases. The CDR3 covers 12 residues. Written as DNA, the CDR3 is TGCGCCAGCAGAGCAGGGGGCACTGAAGCTTTCTTT. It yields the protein CASRAGGTEAFF. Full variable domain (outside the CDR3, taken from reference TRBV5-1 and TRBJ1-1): KAGVTQTPRYLIKTRGQQVTLSCSPISGHRSVSWYQQTPGQGLQFLFEYFSETQRNKGNFPGRFSGRQFSNSRSEMNVSTLELGDSALYLCASRAGGTEAFFGQGTRLTVV.

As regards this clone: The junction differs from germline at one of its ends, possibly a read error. The CDR3 bases are TGCGCCAGCAGCCAAGATAGCAACCAGCCCCAGCATTTT. Translation: CASSQDSNQPQHF. V usage is TRBV4-3 and J usage is TRBJ1-5; D ambiguous. CDR1 and CDR2 (germline): LGHNA, YSLEER. The CDR3 extends over 13 amino acids.

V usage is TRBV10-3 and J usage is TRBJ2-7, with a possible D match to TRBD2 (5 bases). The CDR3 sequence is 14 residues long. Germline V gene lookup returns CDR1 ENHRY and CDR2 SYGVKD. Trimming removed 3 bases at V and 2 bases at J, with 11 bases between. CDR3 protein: CAISDREAPYEQYF. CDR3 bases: TGTGCCATCAGTGACCGGGAAGCACCCTACGAGCAGTACTTC.

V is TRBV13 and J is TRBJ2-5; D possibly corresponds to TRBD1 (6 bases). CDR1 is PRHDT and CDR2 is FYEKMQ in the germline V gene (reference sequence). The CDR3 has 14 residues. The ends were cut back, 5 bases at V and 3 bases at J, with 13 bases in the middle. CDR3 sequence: CASSLSNREETQYF. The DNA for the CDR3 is TGTGCCAGCAGCCTCTCTAACAGGGAAGAGACCCAGTACTTC.